These 27 T cell receptor beta chains came from one sample sequenced in a study of cytomegalovirus exposure and HLA in healthy donors listed by TCRdb under 2017. Receptor amplification or capture employed the immunoSEQ multiplex PCR assay. For the multiplex PCR, a mixture combining 60 forward primers for TCR Vbeta segments and 13 reverse primers for TCR Jbeta segments was used. The source is immuneACCESS, and TCRdb retained only in-frame sequences with V and J called. Part of the clones is not carried over; for the studies checked, unresolved V genes explain less than half of this, and the remainder is unexplained. The sample has 150,000 to 200,000 clones on record, 80% of them singletons. The top ten clonotypes cover around 7.3% of the sample. Sequenced: PBMCs. These receptors were taken from a man under 40 in good health and CMV-seropositive.

This sequence joins TRBV10-2 and TRBJ2-1; D is unclear. The CDR3 has 12 amino acids. Germline V CDR1 and CDR2: WSHSY, SAAADI. The ends were cut back, 2 bases at V and 6 bases at J, with 5 bases in the middle. For the CDR3, the DNA is TGCGCCAGCAGTGAGCTCAGCAATGAGCAGTTCTTC. It codes for CASSELSNEQFF.

V gene TRBV14 combines with J gene TRBJ2-1, with 8 bases that match TRBD2. This CDR3 has 18 residues. After removal of 4 bases from V and 1 base from J, the junction contained 12 bases not matched to a gene. Germline V gene data show CDR1 as SGHDN and CDR2 as FVKESK. As DNA, the CDR3 is TGTGCCAGCAGCCGGCTTAAGTTCGGGGGGGCGTCCTACAATGAGCAGTTCTTC. This translates into CASSRLKFGGASYNEQFF.

J is TRBJ2-1 and V is TRBV6-6; D might be TRBD2 (6 bases). This CDR3 comprises 13 residues. Per the germline V gene, CDR1 is MNHNY and CDR2 is SVGAGI (reference sequence). Trimming cost V 4 bases and J 3 bases, with 7 bases left between them. The CDR3 DNA follows: TGTGCCAGCAGTTCGGGGGACTACAATGAGCAGTTCTTC. Translating gives CASSSGDYNEQFF.

The chain has TRBV11-2 and TRBJ2-7, with 8 bases that match TRBD2. Trimming removed 3 bases from V and 6 bases from J; junction bases left unmatched: 10. Per the germline V gene, CDR1 is SGHAT and CDR2 is FQNNGV. This CDR3 contains 15 residues. For the CDR3, the DNA is TGTGCCAGCAGCTTTAGCGGGACCCTACTTGGCGAGCAGTACTTC. Its protein is CASSFSGTLLGEQYF.

This chain uses TRBV29-1 with TRBJ2-3, with TRBD2 identical over 7 bases. The CDR3 loop spans 15 amino acids. Germline V gene data show CDR1 as SQVTM and CDR2 as ANQGSEA. V shed 7 bases, J shed 6 bases, and the junction held 16 bases outside the gene matches. The CDR3 sequence: CSALVLAARWDTQYF. CDR3 nucleotides: TGCAGCGCCCTCGTCCTAGCGGCGAGGTGGGATACGCAGTATTTT.

The CDR3 sequence is CASSEVLAANYGYTF. The CDR3 DNA reads as TGTGCCAGCAGTGAGGTTCTGGCAGCTAACTATGGCTACACCTTC. This chain joins TRBV2 and TRBJ1-2, with unresolved D. The V end was cut by 3 bases, the J end by 0 bases, with 11 bases between. This CDR3 is built from 15 residues. Germline-derived CDR1 and CDR2 are SNHLY and FYNNEI.

This clone was observed a handful of times. The V gene is TRBV28, the J gene TRBJ2-2; tentatively, D is TRBD2 (5 bases). The CDR3 has 14 residues. The V gene's germline CDR1 is MDHEN and CDR2 SYDVKM. Trimming removed 1 base from V and 3 bases from J, with 6 bases in between. The CDR3 nucleotides are TGTGCCAGCAGTTTATCGGGGTACACCGGGGAGCTGTTTTTT. Its protein product is CASSLSGYTGELFF.

With regard to this clone: In the same sample, other DNA sequences code for this CDR3. This chain connects TRBV19 to TRBJ2-3; 13 nucleotides align to TRBD2. The CDR3 spans 16 residues. Germline V gives CDR1 LNHDA, CDR2 SQIVND (reference sequence). V lost 6 bases and J lost 2; bases outside the gene matches: 5. The DNA for the CDR3 is TGTGCCAGTAGCTCGGGACTAGCGGGAAACACAGATACGCAGTATTTT. It translates to CASSSGLAGNTDTQYF.

The rearrangement joins TRBV9 to TRBJ2-5; 7 nucleotides match TRBD1. The CDR3 length is 13 residues. V was pared by 4 bases and J by 1 base, with 1 base of the junction left unmatched. Germline V gene sequence: CDR1 SGDLS, CDR2 YYNGEE. The CDR3 coding sequence is TGTGCCAGCAGCCGGGACAGCCAAGAGACCCAGTACTTC. Protein: CASSRDSQETQYF.

The V call is TRBV5-4, the J call TRBJ2-1; tentatively, D is TRBD1 (7 bases). Trimming took off 4 bases at V and 4 bases at J, with 12 bases between the two ends. CDR1 and CDR2 (germline): SGHNT, YYREEE (reference sequence). CDR3 size: 14 residues. The CDR3 DNA follows: TGTGCCAGCAGCCCCGGGGGACAGTACAATGAGCAGTTCTTC. Its protein is CASSPGGQYNEQFF.

Turning to this clone: This sample includes further DNA sequences coding for the same CDR3. This chain connects TRBV27 to TRBJ2-7; 10 bases align to TRBD2. V trimming: 6 bases; J trimming: 3 bases; junction bases outside the gene matches: 2. The CDR3 has 13 residues. Germline V gene sequence: CDR1 MNHEY, CDR2 SMNVEV (reference sequence). CDR3 nucleotide sequence: TGTGCCAGCAGGCCTAGCGGGGGCTACGAGCAGTACTTC. This encodes CASRPSGGYEQYF.

The V call is TRBV5-1, the J call TRBJ2-1, with 10 bases fitting TRBD2. Germline assignment: CDR1 SGHRS and CDR2 YFSETQ. The CDR3 sequence is 17 residues long. The V and J ends lost 5 bases and 4 bases, in that order; junction bases with no gene match: 12. The CDR3 DNA is TGCGCCAGCAGTTGGGGAAGCGGGGGGGCCTGGTACAATGAGCAGTTCTTC. Its translation is CASSWGSGGAWYNEQFF.

CDR3: CASSGTSGTPGELFF. The CDR3 DNA sequence: TGTGCCAGTAGTGGGACTAGCGGGACTCCCGGGGAGCTGTTTTTT. V usage is TRBV19 and J usage is TRBJ2-2, with 13 bases fitting TRBD2. The CDR3 totals 15 residues. The germline gives CDR1 LNHDA, CDR2 SQIVND (reference sequence). V was clipped by 5 bases and J by 6 bases; unmatched bases: 3.

This clone was detected a few times. The V and J genes are TRBV7-3 and TRBJ2-1, with 9 bases matching TRBD2. The CDR3 extends over 14 amino acids. V lost 5 bases, J lost 12 bases, and 11 bases stayed unmatched. CDR1 is SGHTA and CDR2 is FQGTGA in the germline V gene. The CDR3 loop is CASSAAGAGGRQFF. The CDR3 region has the DNA TGTGCCAGCAGCGCGGCGGGAGCGGGAGGTCGGCAGTTCTTC. Full variable domain (missing parts from reference TRBV7-3 and TRBJ2-1): GAGVSQTPSNKVTEKGKYVELRCDPISGHTALYWYRQSLGQGPEFLIYFQGTGAADDSGLPNDRFFAVRPEGSVSTLKIQRTERGDSAVYLCASSAAGAGGRQFFGPGTRLTVL.

CDR3 region: CASSVAGGGYTF. The CDR3, as DNA: TGTGCCAGCAGCGTAGCCGGGGGTGGCTACACCTTC. This chain joins TRBV9 and TRBJ1-2, with D tentatively TRBD1 (5 bases). Germline CDR1 is SGDLS and CDR2 is YYNGEE. The CDR3 extends over 12 amino acids. The V gene lost 0 bases and the J gene lost 7 bases, with 7 bases spanning the gap. The full variable domain, with the rest looked up from reference TRBV9 and TRBJ1-2, is DSGVTQTPKHLITATGQRVTLRCSPRSGDLSVYWYQQSLDQGLQFLIQYYNGEERAKGNILERFSAQQFPDLHSELNLSSLELGDSALYFCASSVAGGGYTFGSGTRLTVV.

The J gene is TRBJ2-7, the V gene TRBV5-1; the D is unclear. Per the germline V gene, CDR1 is SGHRS and CDR2 is YFSETQ. Between the trimmed V and J ends, which lost 0 bases and 3 bases, there was a span of 13 bases. The CDR3 contains 15 residues. The CDR3 sequence is CASSLGGRSLYEQYF. CDR3 DNA: TGCGCCAGCAGCTTGGGCGGTAGAAGCCTCTACGAGCAGTACTTC.

This rearrangement joins TRBV27 to TRBJ2-3; 9 bases are shared with TRBD2. Trimming removed 6 bases from V and 2 bases from J; junction bases left unmatched: 6. Germline CDR1 MNHEY, CDR2 SMNVEV (reference sequence). The CDR3 spans 15 residues. The CDR3 DNA reads as TGTGCCAGCAGCATAAGCGGGGGGACCACAGATACGCAGTATTTT. Protein: CASSISGGTTDTQYF.

The V gene is TRBV11-3, the J gene TRBJ2-5; 9 bases align to TRBD2. This CDR3 is 15 amino acids long. The V gene's germline CDR1 is SGHNT and CDR2 YENEEA. V lost 4 bases to trimming and J lost 5 bases; unmatched junction nucleotides: 8. Here the CDR3 reads CASSSKRGVGETQYF. The CDR3 DNA sequence: TGTGCCAGCAGCTCGAAGCGGGGGGTGGGGGAGACCCAGTACTTC.

V is TRBV6-4 and J is TRBJ2-7, with TRBD1 matching 11 bases. CDR1 is MRHNA and CDR2 is SNTAGT in the germline V gene. The CDR3 sequence is 18 residues long. V lost 2 bases and J lost 7; bases outside the gene matches: 16. As DNA, the CDR3 is TGTGCCAGCAGTGACCCAGAGTCGGACAGGGGGCCTCCTCGAGAGCAGTACTTC. Protein sequence: CASSDPESDRGPPREQYF.

This clone was picked up a small number of times. CDR3 nucleotides: TGCGCCAGCAGCTCGACAGGGGGGGTCACCGGGGAGCTGTTTTTT. It specifies CASSSTGGVTGELFF. The chain employs TRBV5-1 and TRBJ2-2; TRBD1 matches 9 bases. CDR3 length: 15 amino acids. J gave up 4 bases and V 3 bases, and 4 bases lay outside the gene matches. Germline lookup yields CDR1 SGHRS and CDR2 YFSETQ.

The chain carries TRBV7-2 and TRBJ2-7, with D possibly TRBD1 on 5 matching bases. Trimming pared 8 bases from V and 3 bases from J, leaving 14 bases between. Germline values: CDR1 SGHTA, CDR2 FQGNSA. This CDR3 contains 13 residues. The CDR3 nucleotides read TGTGCCAGCCGAAGGGGCAGTCTCTACGAGCAGTACTTC. Translation: CASRRGSLYEQYF.

This clone has a single count. The V gene is TRBV19, the J gene TRBJ2-5; D may be TRBD1 (5 bases). The germline V gene encodes CDR1 LNHDA and CDR2 SQIVND (reference sequence). V dropped 7 bases and J dropped 2 bases, with 11 bases sitting between them. This CDR3 region has 13 residues. In DNA form, the CDR3 reads TGTGCCAGTAACCCCAGGGAACAAGAGACCCAGTACTTC. Protein product: CASNPREQETQYF.

This clone was counted only a few times. The chain employs TRBV6-5 and TRBJ1-4; no reliable D call. Germline CDR1 reads MNHEY; CDR2 reads SVGAGI. Trimming stripped 6 bases from V and 6 bases from J, with 14 bases between. CDR3 size: 14 residues. CDR3 in DNA: TGTGCCAGCAGCCCGGGTGGCCGATATGAAAAACTGTTTTTT. Translated, it gives CASSPGGRYEKLFF.

The chain uses TRBV7-9 and TRBJ2-1; 9 nucleotides align to TRBD1. V was clipped by 1 base and J by 8 bases; unmatched bases: 18. CDR1 and CDR2 (germline): SEHNR, FQNEAQ (reference sequence). The length of the CDR3 is 19 residues. Here the CDR3 DNA reads TGTGCCAGCAGCTTAGTACAGGGGGCTCGTCCAGGTCGGGAGGATGAGCAGTTCTTC. It yields the protein CASSLVQGARPGREDEQFF.

Here the CDR3 reads CASSIQGASVKETQYF. The CDR3 nucleotides read TGTGCCAGCAGCATACAGGGGGCATCGGTTAAAGAGACCCAGTACTTC. The chain has TRBV5-4 and TRBJ2-5; 9 nucleotides agree with TRBD1. J lost 3 bases, V lost 4 bases, and 10 bases had no gene match. The germline V gene has CDR1 SGHNT and CDR2 YYREEE (reference sequence). The CDR3 loop spans 16 amino acids.

The J gene is TRBJ1-5, the V gene TRBV15, with 8 positions matching TRBD1. V trimming: 4 bases; J trimming: 2 bases; junction bases outside the gene matches: 7. This CDR3 has 16 residues. CDR1 LNHNV and CDR2 YYDKDF come from the germline V gene (reference sequence). DNA for the CDR3: TGTGCCACCAGCATGCCAGGGGGCGACGGCAATCAGCCCCAGCATTTT. The encoded protein is CATSMPGGDGNQPQHF.

CDR3 sequence: CAWSVPGQRGYTF. CDR3 DNA sequence: TGTGCCTGGAGTGTCCCAGGACAGAGAGGCTACACCTTC. V and J are TRBV30 and TRBJ1-2; D possibly corresponds to TRBD1 (6 bases). The germline gives CDR1 GTSNPN, CDR2 SVGIG (reference sequence). The V end lost 0 bases, the J end lost 8 bases, and 13 bases lay between the germline ends. This CDR3 has 13 amino acids.